The 26 T cell receptor beta chains listed next were all sequenced from one sample in a study of preoperative IRX-2 immunotherapy in early breast cancer (dated by TCRdb to the late 2010s). The library was made by the immunoSEQ multiplex PCR assay. The clones in this table, taken by TCRdb from immuneACCESS, are in-frame only. Not every clone is retained; where verified, under half of the shortfall comes from an unresolved V gene, and the cause of the rest is unknown. In all, the sample holds about 98,000 clones, and around 86% of those were seen once. About 1.9% of the sample is held by the ten biggest clonotypes. Per the publication, the treatment or condition label means: preoperative locoregional IRX-2 cytokine immunotherapy. The specimen comprised tumor tissue, sampled after IRX-2 immunotherapy. These receptors were collected from a human donor with breast cancer.

The chain recombines TRBV6-7 with TRBJ1-1, with D perhaps TRBD1 (6 bases). TRBV6-7 is sorted into the ORF group, with uncertain function. This CDR3 is 18 amino acids long. V lost 5 bases, J lost 0 bases, and 22 bases lay in between. CDR3 loop: CASSPLDRPRDLNTEAFF. The DNA for the CDR3 is TGTGCCAGCAGTCCCCTCGACAGGCCCAGAGACTTGAACACTGAAGCTTTCTTT.

This sequence joins TRBV28 and TRBJ2-1; 14 bases are shared with TRBD2. CDR1 MDHEN and CDR2 SYDVKM come from the germline V gene. CDR3 size: 18 residues. J gave up 5 bases and V 5 bases, and 11 bases lay outside the gene matches. This CDR3 is CASSVVLGTSGSNNEQFF. CDR3 in DNA: TGTGCCAGCAGTGTAGTTCTCGGGACTAGCGGGAGTAACAATGAGCAGTTCTTC. Variable domain in full (rest from reference TRBV28 and TRBJ2-1): DVKVTQSSRYLVKRTGEKVFLECVQDMDHENMFWYRQDPGLGLRLIYFSYDVKMKEKGDIPEGYSVSREKKERFSLILESASTNQTSMYLCASSVVLGTSGSNNEQFFGPGTRLTVL.

This chain uses TRBV11-3 with TRBJ1-6; D is ambiguous. Germline CDR1 SGHNT, CDR2 YENEEA. This CDR3 is 14 amino acids long. V lost 3 bases to trimming and J lost 10 bases, with 13 bases between them. The CDR3 DNA is TGTGCCAGCAGCTTGGTGCGGGATCGCTCACCCCTCCACTTT. This codes for CASSLVRDRSPLHF.

V usage is TRBV29-1 and J usage is TRBJ2-2; 8 bases map to TRBD2. This CDR3 has 15 residues. From germline, CDR1 is SQVTM and CDR2 ANQGSEA. V lost 3 bases, J lost 3 bases, and 6 bases stayed unmatched. CDR3 sequence: CSVDTGGPDTGELFF. In DNA, the CDR3 is TGCAGCGTTGACACGGGAGGGCCCGACACCGGGGAGCTGTTTTTT.

The rearrangement uses TRBV7-1 and TRBJ1-4; D is possibly TRBD1 (6 bases). TRBV7-1 is known as an ORF, though its function is uncertain. The ends were cut back, 5 bases at V and 7 bases at J, with 20 bases in the middle. There are 16 residues in the CDR3. The CDR3 coding sequence is TGTGCCAGCAGCCAGGGCCAAAACAGGGCGATTGAAAAACTGTTTTTT. Encoded protein: CASSQGQNRAIEKLFF.

The rearrangement links TRBV7-4 to TRBJ1-5, with TRBD1 identical over 7 bases. From germline, CDR1 is SGHVT and CDR2 SQSDAQ. The CDR3 loop spans 13 amino acids. The V segment lost 5 bases and the J segment 4 bases; nucleotides outside the gene matches: 2. CDR3 nucleotides: TGTGCCAGCAGCATGGACAGGAATCAGCCCCAGCATTTT. Its protein is CASSMDRNQPQHF. Filled out from reference TRBV7-4 and TRBJ1-5, the complete variable domain reads GAGVSQSPRYKVAKRGRDVALRCDSISGHVTLYWYRQTLGQGSEVLTYSQSDAQRDKSGRPSGRFSAERPERSVSTLKIQRTEQGDSAVYLCASSMDRNQPQHFGDGTRLSIL.

Written as DNA, the CDR3 is TGCAGCGTTCTGGCGGGGAGCTCCAATCAGCCCCAGCATTTT. It translates to CSVLAGSSNQPQHF. V usage is TRBV29-1 and J usage is TRBJ1-5, with D unclear. This CDR3 contains 14 residues. Trimming shortened V by 5 bases and J by 3 bases, and 14 bases separated the two germline ends. Germline loops: CDR1 SQVTM, CDR2 ANQGSEA.

This chain connects TRBV28 to TRBJ1-3, with a weak D call TRBD1 (6 bases). The CDR3 runs 17 residues. Looked up from germline, CDR1 is MDHEN and CDR2 is SYDVKM. The V and J ends lost 3 bases and 0 bases respectively, with 15 bases between them. The DNA for the CDR3 is TGTGCCAGCAGTTTGTTCGGCAGGGGCATCTCTGGAAACACCATATATTTT. The encoded protein is CASSLFGRGISGNTIYF.

V usage is TRBV28 and J usage is TRBJ1-2; tentatively, D is TRBD1 (5 bases). The CDR3 contains 13 residues. Per germline, CDR1 MDHEN and CDR2 SYDVKM. The germline V and J ends were trimmed by 8 bases and 7 bases, with 17 bases remaining between them. The CDR3 DNA follows: TGTGCCAGCCTCGATTCAGGGCCCCGTGGCTACACCTTC. This encodes CASLDSGPRGYTF.

The chain recombines TRBV11-3 with TRBJ2-1, with D possibly being TRBD1 or TRBD2 (7 bases each). Trimming removed 2 bases from V and 2 bases from J, with 10 bases in between. From germline, CDR1 is SGHNT and CDR2 YENEEA. The CDR3 consists of 15 residues. CDR3 region: CASSLSGGAYNEQFF. The CDR3 nucleotides are TGTGCCAGCAGCTTATCAGGGGGGGCCTACAATGAGCAGTTCTTC.

This clone turned up a few times. J is TRBJ1-6 and V is TRBV7-7; D call uncertain. V was clipped by 5 bases and J by 9 bases, with 14 bases between them. The length of the CDR3 is 14 residues. The V gene's germline CDR1 is SSHAT and CDR2 FNYEAQ (reference sequence). The CDR3 here is CASSLDLLSSPLHF. The CDR3 DNA is TGTGCCAGCAGCCTCGACCTCTTGAGTTCACCCCTCCACTTT. Complete variable domain (other parts from reference TRBV7-7 and TRBJ1-6): GAGVSQSPRYKVTKRGQDVTLRCDPISSHATLYWYQQALGQGPEFLTYFNYEAQPDKSGLPSDRFSAERPEGSISTLTIQRTEQRDSAMYRCASSLDLLSSPLHFGNGTRLTVT.

This clone appeared once. The chain combines TRBV5-1 with TRBJ2-5, with D hard to call. This CDR3 has 15 amino acids. Deletions cut 5 bases from V and 4 bases from J, with 18 bases between. Germline CDR1 SGHRS, CDR2 YFSETQ. DNA of the CDR3: TGCGCCAGCAGTCGCGGAGCGACCTGGGGAGAGACCCAGTACTTC. This codes for CASSRGATWGETQYF. Full variable domain (missing parts from reference TRBV5-1 and TRBJ2-5): KAGVTQTPRYLIKTRGQQVTLSCSPISGHRSVSWYQQTPGQGLQFLFEYFSETQRNKGNFPGRFSGRQFSNSRSEMNVSTLELGDSALYLCASSRGATWGETQYFGPGTRLLVL.

Regarding this clone: Other DNA sequences within the sample encode an identical CDR3. The V and J genes are TRBV18 and TRBJ2-1; 8 nucleotides match TRBD1. J gave up 4 bases and V 3 bases, and 5 bases lay outside the gene matches. There are 15 residues in the CDR3. Per the germline V gene, CDR1 is KGHSH and CDR2 is LQKENI. CDR3 protein: CASSPGTGGYNEQFF. CDR3 DNA: TGTGCCAGCTCACCTGGGACAGGAGGATACAATGAGCAGTTCTTC.

V usage is TRBV11-3 and J usage is TRBJ2-1; 8 nucleotides agree with TRBD1. V was clipped by 3 bases and J by 1 base; unmatched bases: 2. Germline CDR1 is SGHNT and CDR2 is YENEEA. The CDR3 covers 15 residues. This chain's CDR3 is CASSLQGASYNEQFF. CDR3 nucleotides: TGTGCCAGCAGCTTGCAGGGGGCTTCCTACAATGAGCAGTTCTTC.

The CDR3 coding sequence is TGTGCCAGCTGGAGGGACAGCACGATCTATGGCTACACCTTC. This translates into CASWRDSTIYGYTF. The chain recombines TRBV28 with TRBJ1-2, with 7 positions matching TRBD1. CDR1 is MDHEN and CDR2 is SYDVKM in the germline V gene. V was pared by 8 bases and J by 4 bases, with 10 bases of the junction left unmatched. The CDR3 covers 14 residues.

The V call is TRBV18, the J call TRBJ2-7; TRBD1 aligns across 7 bases. The ends lost 5 bases at V and 0 bases at J; junction bases unmatched: 4. This CDR3 region has 14 residues. Germline CDR1 reads KGHSH; CDR2 reads LQKENI. The CDR3 loop reads CASSRTGDSYEQYF. For the CDR3, the DNA is TGTGCCAGCTCAAGAACAGGGGACTCCTACGAGCAGTACTTC.

V usage is TRBV12-1 and J usage is TRBJ1-3; the table assigns TRBD1, which was not confirmed against the DNA. TRBV12-1 is a known pseudogene. The CDR3 has 15 amino acids. CDR3 DNA sequence: TGTGCCAGCAGCCCTGACAGTCTTTCTGGAAACACCATATATTTT. Translated: CASSPDSLSGNTIYF.

The rearrangement joins TRBV6-8 to TRBJ1-1; unclear D gene. V lost 5 bases, J lost 1 base, and 14 bases lay in between. This CDR3 has 15 residues. CDR1 and CDR2 (germline): MNHGY, SAAAGT. DNA for the CDR3: TGTGCCAGCAGTGTCAGGCCCGGGAGGAACACTGAAGCTTTCTTT. It encodes CASSVRPGRNTEAFF.

The V gene is TRBV5-1, the J gene TRBJ2-3; D not certain. The CDR3 covers 14 residues. Per the germline V gene, CDR1 is SGHRS and CDR2 is YFSETQ. Trimming shortened V by 4 bases and J by 3 bases, and 12 bases separated the two germline ends. CDR3 coding DNA: TGCGCCAGCAGCAATCCTCCGGAGACAGATACGCAGTATTTT. It encodes CASSNPPETDTQYF.

V usage is TRBV5-1 and J usage is TRBJ1-4; no reliable D call. This CDR3 has 15 amino acids. CDR1 and CDR2 from the germline V gene are SGHRS and YFSETQ. V dropped 3 bases and J dropped 0 bases, with 9 bases sitting between them. The DNA of the CDR3 is TGCGCCAGCAGCTACGGATTGACAACTAATGAAAAACTGTTTTTT. Encoded protein: CASSYGLTTNEKLFF.

The V and J genes are TRBV18 and TRBJ1-1, with unresolved D. The CDR3 is 13 amino acids. Looked up from germline, CDR1 is KGHSH and CDR2 is LQKENI. The V end was cut by 3 bases, the J end by 4 bases, with 9 bases between. CDR3 region: CASSPELSTEAFF. CDR3 nucleotide sequence: TGTGCCAGCTCACCCGAATTGAGCACTGAAGCTTTCTTT.

The chain carries TRBV27 and TRBJ2-1; D is uncertain. Looked up from germline, CDR1 is MNHEY and CDR2 is SMNVEV (reference sequence). This CDR3 has 13 amino acids. Between the trimmed V and J ends, which lost 1 base and 4 bases, there was a span of 5 bases. CDR3 loop: CASSLLPYNEQFF. The CDR3 DNA sequence: TGTGCCAGCAGTTTATTGCCATACAATGAGCAGTTCTTC.

The chain has TRBV6-4 and TRBJ1-2, with a tentative D call TRBD1 (5 bases). The CDR3 is 15 amino acids. Trimming shortened V by 3 bases and J by 7 bases, and 18 bases separated the two germline ends. In germline, CDR1 is MRHNA, CDR2 SNTAGT. The CDR3 loop reads CASSEALRGRAGYTF. CDR3 DNA: TGTGCCAGCAGTGAAGCTCTCAGAGGCAGGGCTGGCTACACCTTC.

This sequence joins TRBV28 and TRBJ1-2, with no clear D. Germline V CDR1 and CDR2: MDHEN, SYDVKM. The germline V and J ends were trimmed by 7 bases and 4 bases, with 13 bases remaining between them. CDR3 length equals 13 residues. CDR3: CASTEGGFYGYTF. CDR3 bases: TGTGCCAGCACCGAAGGCGGGTTCTATGGCTACACCTTC.

This chain joins TRBV18 and TRBJ1-5; no definite D call. The V end lost 3 bases, the J end lost 2 bases, and 20 bases lay between the germline ends. CDR1 KGHSH and CDR2 LQKENI come from the germline V gene. This CDR3 has 18 residues. The CDR3 loop reads CASSPNTFEVRGNQPQHF. The CDR3 DNA reads as TGTGCCAGCTCACCGAACACCTTCGAGGTCCGCGGCAATCAGCCCCAGCATTTT.

This clone was counted between two and nine times. This sequence joins TRBV11-3 and TRBJ2-2; 8 bases fit TRBD1. This CDR3 spans 16 amino acids. The V segment lost 5 bases and the J segment 6 bases; nucleotides outside the gene matches: 11. Germline V gene lookup returns CDR1 SGHNT and CDR2 YENEEA. CDR3 coding DNA: TGTGCCAGCAGCACCAGCCCCCAGGGGGCATCCGGGGAGCTGTTTTTT. Translating it yields CASSTSPQGASGELFF. Looking up the rest from reference TRBV11-3 and TRBJ2-2 gives the full variable domain: EAGVVQSPRYKIIEKKQPVAFWCNPISGHNTLYWYLQNLGQGPELLIRYENEEAVDDSQLPKDRFSAERLKGVDSTLKIQPAELGDSAVYLCASSTSPQGASGELFFGEGSRLTVL.